This T cell receptor (beta chain) was documented in a study of T cells expressing NK-cell markers. Study overall: Underlying the TCR beta repertoires were sorted CD3+CD56+NKG2C+, CD3+CD56+NKG2C- and CD3+CD56-NKG2C+ T cells. Eight donors were sequenced, of whom seven were HCMV-seropositive, while the remaining one was HCMV-seronegative.

From the 5' RACE reads, TCRdb lists one entry per CDR3 protein and no DNA. In all, the sample yields hundreds of thousands of distinct CDR3 sequences. CDR3 size: 13 residues. Per the germline V gene, CDR1 is SGHDT and CDR2 is YYEEEE. The chain employs TRBV5-6 and TRBJ2-5. The source is a man aged 18 to 29 in good health. Sequences were obtained from blood T cells: a sorted CD56 or NKG2C T cell subset, CD4+ or CD8+ T cells, or bulk PBMC T cells (not recorded which). The CDR3 loop reads CASSLADGKTQYF. Full variable domain (rest looked up from reference TRBV5-6 and TRBJ2-5): DAGVTQSPTHLIKTRGQQVTLRCSPKSGHDTVSWYQQALGQGPQFIFQYYEEEERQRGNFPDRFSGHQFPNYSSELNVNALLLGDSALYLCASSLADGKTQYFGPGTRLLVL.